Below are 24 T cell receptor beta chains sequenced from a single sample in a study of T cell responses to AZD1222 COVID-19 vaccine. Only in-frame clones appear in the TCRdb table, and some are missing; sequencing was by immunoSEQ multiplex PCR. Of about 85,000 clones in the sample, 86% are singletons; the top ten hold roughly 7.6%. The sequencing used peripheral blood, collected on day 0 of AZD1222 vaccination. These receptors all come from an adult in good health.

This chain uses TRBV7-2 with TRBJ2-7, with a tentative D call TRBD2 (5 bases). Germline CDR1 SGHTA, CDR2 FQGNSA. The germline V and J ends were trimmed by 5 bases and 9 bases, with 14 bases remaining between them. The CDR3 is made up of 12 amino acids. CDR3 DNA sequence: TGTGCCAGCAGCCCGGGAAGAGCGTCGCAGTACTTC. Its translation is CASSPGRASQYF.

This clone has only one observation. The gene calls are TRBV6-5 and TRBJ2-7; no firm D call. Trimming left V 7 bases short and J 4 bases short, with 20 bases between. Germline loops: CDR1 MNHEY, CDR2 SVGAGI. This CDR3 region has 15 residues. CDR3 in DNA: TGTGCCAGCACCCCCAAAGGTAGCTTCAGGTACGAGCAGTACTTC. This encodes CASTPKGSFRYEQYF.

V is TRBV27 and J is TRBJ1-1, with D possibly matching TRBD1 (5 bases). This CDR3 has 13 amino acids. Germline V gene sequence: CDR1 MNHEY, CDR2 SMNVEV (reference sequence). Trimming took off 8 bases at V and 4 bases at J, with 14 bases between the two ends. The CDR3 sequence is CASAQVVSTEAFF. The CDR3 DNA reads as TGTGCCAGCGCACAGGTTGTGAGCACTGAAGCTTTCTTT.

The chain couples TRBV5-8 to TRBJ1-3; D is ambiguous. From germline, CDR1 is SGHTS and CDR2 YDEGEE. The germline V and J ends were trimmed by 0 bases and 12 bases, with 22 bases remaining between them. The CDR3 is 16 amino acids. CDR3 sequence: CASSLVRIRRQKVIYF. As DNA, the CDR3 is TGTGCCAGCAGCTTGGTCCGGATCCGCCGGCAGAAGGTCATATATTTT.

The chain carries TRBV3-1 (or the pseudogene TRBV3-2) and TRBJ2-7; 10 bases align to TRBD2. The CDR3 spans 15 residues. CDR1 and CDR2 (germline): LGHDT, YNNKEL (reference sequence). V lost 1 base, J lost 6 bases, and 6 bases stayed unmatched. In DNA form, the CDR3 reads TGTGCCAGCAGCCAAGTCGAGCGGGGGGGCACCGAGCAGTACTTC. This encodes CASSQVERGGTEQYF.

The rearrangement joins TRBV28 to TRBJ1-3, with 7 bases aligning to TRBD1. In germline, CDR1 is MDHEN, CDR2 SYDVKM. V dropped 7 bases and J dropped 3; count of bases not matched to a gene: 3. The CDR3 totals 13 residues. CDR3 in amino acids: CASIRQGGNTIYF. Written as DNA, the CDR3 is TGTGCCAGCATCCGACAGGGTGGAAACACCATATATTTT.

The chain employs TRBV27 and TRBJ2-1; 7 positions agree with TRBD1. With 5 bases clipped from V and 0 bases from J, the junction kept 7 bases outside the gene matches. The CDR3 has 16 residues. Per the germline V gene, CDR1 is MNHEY and CDR2 is SMNVEV (reference sequence). Here the CDR3 reads CASSPGTVLSYNEQFF. The CDR3 region has the DNA TGTGCCAGCAGTCCAGGGACAGTCCTCTCCTACAATGAGCAGTTCTTC.

The V and J genes are TRBV12-5 and TRBJ1-4; the D is unclear. The V gene lost 2 bases and the J gene lost 0 bases, with 10 bases spanning the gap. Germline values: CDR1 LGHNT, CDR2 FRNRAP. The CDR3 runs to 16 residues. DNA of the CDR3: TGTGCTAGTGGTTTGCCGACCGAAGCAACTAATGAAAAACTGTTTTTT. Amino acids: CASGLPTEATNEKLFF.

The CDR3 protein is CASSQDQNTEAFF. In DNA, the CDR3 is TGTGCCAGCAGTCAGGACCAGAACACTGAAGCTTTCTTT. The chain uses TRBV2 and TRBJ1-1; D is unclear. Trimming cost V 5 bases and J 1 base, with 8 bases left between them. CDR1 is SNHLY and CDR2 is FYNNEI in the germline V gene. The CDR3 runs 13 residues.

V usage is TRBV3-1 (or the pseudogene TRBV3-2) and J usage is TRBJ2-7; TRBD1 matches at 7 bases. CDR3 length: 16 amino acids. J lost 4 bases, V lost 3 bases, and 12 bases had no gene match. Germline V gene data show CDR1 as LGHDT and CDR2 as YNNKEL (reference sequence). The CDR3 DNA reads as TGTGCCAGCAGCCAGCCCCAAGGGGGCAGGGTATACGAGCAGTACTTC. It codes for CASSQPQGGRVYEQYF.

The chain employs TRBV15 and TRBJ2-1; 7 bases match TRBD2. The CDR3 loop spans 17 amino acids. CDR1 is LNHNV, CDR2 YYDKDF, per germline (reference sequence). J lost 0 bases, V lost 2 bases, and 7 bases had no gene match. This chain's CDR3 is CATSRTPGGSSYNEQFF. CDR3 in DNA: TGTGCCACCAGCAGAACGCCCGGGGGGTCCTCCTACAATGAGCAGTTCTTC.

Here the CDR3 DNA reads TGTGCCAGCAGCCCGCGACAGGGCCCCGGTGAAGCTTTCTTT. Amino acid sequence: CASSPRQGPGEAFF. The chain combines TRBV7-3 with TRBJ1-1; 7 bases map to TRBD1. V was clipped by 5 bases and J by 7 bases; unmatched bases: 10. Germline CDR1 SGHTA, CDR2 FQGTGA. The CDR3 runs to 14 residues.

The chain has TRBV5-4 and TRBJ1-1; no clear D. The CDR3 is 13 amino acids. The germline gives CDR1 SGHNT, CDR2 YYREEE (reference sequence). V lost 4 bases and J 11 bases, leaving 18 bases between the germline ends. Written as DNA, the CDR3 is TGTGCCAGCAGCCCTGACCTGGGCAGAGGGGCTTTCTTT. Protein: CASSPDLGRGAFF. The full variable domain, with the rest looked up from reference TRBV5-4 and TRBJ1-1, is ETGVTQSPTHLIKTRGQQVTLRCSSQSGHNTVSWYQQALGQGPQFIFQYYREEENGRGNFPPRFSGLQFPNYSSELNVNALELDDSALYLCASSPDLGRGAFFGQGTRLTVV.

The chain links TRBV9 to TRBJ1-1, with 8 positions matching TRBD1. The J segment lost 0 bases and the V segment lost 3 bases, leaving 19 bases of the junction unmatched. There are 20 residues in the CDR3. Germline V gene sequence: CDR1 SGDLS, CDR2 YYNGEE. The CDR3 region is CASSARRTTGGGGLNTEAFF. CDR3 DNA: TGTGCCAGCAGCGCCCGCCGCACTACAGGGGGTGGGGGCTTGAACACTGAAGCTTTCTTT.

The chain uses TRBV5-1 and TRBJ1-3; D gene unclear. The V gene lost 5 bases and the J gene lost 0 bases, with 9 bases spanning the gap. Looked up from germline, CDR1 is SGHRS and CDR2 is YFSETQ. This CDR3 region has 14 residues. CDR3 coding DNA: TGCGCCAGCAGTAACGGGTTCTCTGGAAACACCATATATTTT. As protein: CASSNGFSGNTIYF.

The chain joins TRBV28 to TRBJ1-3; D is unresolved. Germline V gene data show CDR1 as MDHEN and CDR2 as SYDVKM. The CDR3 length is 14 residues. Trimming shortened V by 4 bases and J by 0 bases, and 7 bases separated the two germline ends. The DNA for the CDR3 is TGTGCCAGCAGTTCGGCGAGCTCTGGAAACACCATATATTTT. Amino acids: CASSSASSGNTIYF.

This clone was picked up one time. Other DNA sequences in the sample encode the same CDR3. The chain is built from TRBV3-1 (or the pseudogene TRBV3-2) and TRBJ1-5; a weak D match, TRBD1 (5 bases). Trimming pared 0 bases from V and 6 bases from J, leaving 12 bases between. The CDR3 is 15 residues long. The V gene's germline CDR1 is LGHDT and CDR2 YNNKEL (reference sequence). CDR3 sequence: CASSQDPGAGQPQHF. The CDR3 region has the DNA TGTGCCAGCAGCCAAGACCCCGGGGCGGGTCAGCCCCAGCATTTT.

The chain employs TRBV11-2 and TRBJ2-7, with a possible D match to TRBD2 (6 bases). The CDR3 is 15 amino acids. V dropped 5 bases and J dropped 4 bases, with 18 bases sitting between them. Germline CDR1 is SGHAT and CDR2 is FQNNGV. Here the CDR3 reads CASSPGLPGRYEQYF. The DNA of the CDR3 is TGTGCCAGCAGCCCGGGGCTGCCTGGGAGGTACGAGCAGTACTTC. The full variable domain, its missing parts supplied by reference TRBV11-2 and TRBJ2-7, is EAGVAQSPRYKIIEKRQSVAFWCNPISGHATLYWYQQILGQGPKLLIQFQNNGVVDDSQLPKDRFSAERLKGVDSTLKIQPAKLEDSAVYLCASSPGLPGRYEQYFGPGTRLTVT.

The table lists this clone with a few counts. CDR3 DNA: TGTGCCAGCAGTTTTAGGTACGAGCAGTACTTC. This sequence encodes CASSFRYEQYF. V usage is TRBV28 and J usage is TRBJ2-7; D is unclear. Germline V lookup: CDR1 MDHEN, CDR2 SYDVKM. This CDR3 has 11 residues. Deletions cut 3 bases from V and 4 bases from J, with 4 bases between.

The V and J genes are TRBV6-1 and TRBJ2-3, with 9 nucleotides matching TRBD2. V was pared by 3 bases and J by 0 bases, with 4 bases of the junction left unmatched. CDR1 is MNHNS, CDR2 SASEGT, per germline. This CDR3 comprises 16 residues. CDR3 DNA sequence: TGTGCCAGCAGTGACGGGCGGGGGGGCAGCACAGATACGCAGTATTTT. Protein product: CASSDGRGGSTDTQYF.

This chain uses TRBV10-1 with TRBJ2-7; 9 bases fit TRBD1. The CDR3 runs 16 residues. Germline CDR1 reads WNHNN; CDR2 reads SYGVQD (reference sequence). J lost 2 bases, V lost 2 bases, and 7 bases had no gene match. The CDR3 is CASSETGTGTPYEQYF. CDR3 coding DNA: TGCGCCAGCAGTGAGACCGGGACAGGGACCCCCTACGAGCAGTACTTC.

The CDR3 sequence: CASRAGTGHNQPQHF. CDR3 sequence (DNA): TGTGCCAGCAGAGCCGGGACAGGGCACAATCAGCCCCAGCATTTT. The chain carries TRBV6-5 and TRBJ1-5; 9 bases are shared with TRBD1. Germline CDR1 is MNHEY and CDR2 is SVGAGI. This CDR3 has 15 residues. With V trimmed by 6 bases and J by 3 bases, 6 bases remained unmatched.

This chain links TRBV3-1 (or the pseudogene TRBV3-2) with TRBJ2-7; D is undetermined. Deletions cut 4 bases from V and 2 bases from J, with 12 bases between. The germline CDR1 and CDR2 sequences are LGHDT and YNNKEL (reference sequence). The CDR3 spans 14 residues. CDR3 loop: CASSLLEVPYEQYF. The CDR3 coding sequence is TGTGCCAGCAGCCTGTTAGAGGTCCCCTACGAGCAGTACTTC.

CDR3 region: CAWRGARNTEAFF. CDR3 DNA: TGTGCCTGGAGGGGCGCACGGAACACTGAAGCTTTCTTT. This rearrangement joins TRBV30 to TRBJ1-1; D remains unclear. The CDR3 runs 13 residues. Trimming took off 3 bases at V and 1 base at J, with 9 bases between the two ends. Per germline, CDR1 GTSNPN and CDR2 SVGIG (reference sequence).